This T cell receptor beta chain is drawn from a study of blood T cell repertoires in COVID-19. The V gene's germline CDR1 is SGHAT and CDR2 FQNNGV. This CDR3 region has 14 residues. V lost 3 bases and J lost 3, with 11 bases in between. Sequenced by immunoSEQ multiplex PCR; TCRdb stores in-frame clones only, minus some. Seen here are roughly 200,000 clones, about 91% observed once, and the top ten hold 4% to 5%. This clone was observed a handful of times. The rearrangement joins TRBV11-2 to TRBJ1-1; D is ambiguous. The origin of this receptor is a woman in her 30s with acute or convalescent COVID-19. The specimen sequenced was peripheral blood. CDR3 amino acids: CASSFRGWDTEAFF. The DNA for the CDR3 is TGTGCCAGCAGCTTTAGAGGCTGGGACACTGAAGCTTTCTTT.